The present T cell receptor (beta chain) was sequenced within a study of CD8 T cells in Susac syndrome. Random hexamers were used to reverse transcribe the RNA input (about 0.45 to 1 ug). The CDR3 of TCR beta was amplified by immunoSEQ multiplex PCR across 54 Vbeta and 13 Jbeta. TCRdb itself ran the immunoSEQ multiplex PCR reads through MiXCR, one entry per CDR3 protein. This sample has approximately 80,000 distinct CDR3 sequences, with 90% to 95% found just once. Material for sequencing was CD8+ T cells from PBMCs. The sequence came from a human donor with multiple sclerosis.

In DNA form, the CDR3 reads TGTGCCAGCAGTTTACGACAGCTTAATTCACCCCTCCACTTT. Its translation is CASSLRQLNSPLHF. This chain connects TRBV28 to TRBJ1-6, with D maybe TRBD1 (5 bases). Trimming cost V 2 bases and J 6 bases, with 8 bases left between them. The CDR3 is made up of 14 amino acids. Germline CDR1 and CDR2: MDHEN and SYDVKM.